This TCR beta chain derives from a study of blood T cell repertoires in COVID-19. Study details: Specimens from acute and convalescent COVID-19 originated in the United States, Italy and Spain. PBMCs, B-cell-depleted T cells, or T cells were the source of the cDNA or gDNA that made up the material.

As originally analysed: For nucleated cells, counts were estimated from reference gene primer amplification. Produced via immunoSEQ multiplex PCR; TCRdb's table is partial and in-frame only. Clone size and the V and J calls come from that table; the DNA yielded D and trimming. The sample holds about 56,000 clones, around 92% seen once. This clone was seen a single time. CDR1 and CDR2 from the germline V gene are LGHDT and YNNKEL (reference sequence). This CDR3 is built from 17 residues. The ends lost 11 bases at V and 0 bases at J; junction bases unmatched: 18. The sequence derives from a human donor in a cohort sampled during active COVID-19. Sequences were obtained from peripheral blood. This chain links TRBV3-1 (or the pseudogene TRBV3-2) with TRBJ1-1; 7 nucleotides align to TRBD1. CDR3 DNA: TGTGCCGGAGGACAGGAGGGATCTTGGTGGTTGAACACTGAAGCTTTCTTT. The encoded protein is CAGGQEGSWWLNTEAFF.